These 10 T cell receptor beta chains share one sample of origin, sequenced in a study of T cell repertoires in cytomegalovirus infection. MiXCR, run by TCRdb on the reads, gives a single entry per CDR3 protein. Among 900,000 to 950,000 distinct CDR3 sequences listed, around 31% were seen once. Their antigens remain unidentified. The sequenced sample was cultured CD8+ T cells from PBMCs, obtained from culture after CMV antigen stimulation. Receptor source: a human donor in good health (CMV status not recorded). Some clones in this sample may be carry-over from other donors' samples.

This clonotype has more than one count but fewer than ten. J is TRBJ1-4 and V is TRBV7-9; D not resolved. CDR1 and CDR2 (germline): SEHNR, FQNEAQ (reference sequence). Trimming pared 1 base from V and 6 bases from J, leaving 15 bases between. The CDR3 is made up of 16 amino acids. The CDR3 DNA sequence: TGTGCCAGCAGCTTAGTGAACACGGACGGTTATGAAAAACTGTTTTTT. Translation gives CASSLVNTDGYEKLFF. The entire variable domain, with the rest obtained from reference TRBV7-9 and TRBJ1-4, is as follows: DTGVSQNPRHKITKRGQNVTFRCDPISEHNRLYWYRQTLGQGPEFLTYFQNEAQLEKSRLLSDRFSAERPKGSFSTLEIQRTEQGDSAMYLCASSLVNTDGYEKLFFGSGTQLSVL.

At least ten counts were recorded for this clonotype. For the CDR3, the DNA is TGTGCCAGCAGCGAGGGGCAGGGGAACTATGGCTACACCTTC. Amino acid sequence: CASSEGQGNYGYTF. The chain combines TRBV9 with TRBJ1-2; D is perhaps TRBD1 (6 bases). The CDR3 loop spans 14 amino acids. With 3 bases removed from V and 2 bases from J, the gap between germline ends came to 11 bases. The V gene's germline CDR1 is SGDLS and CDR2 YYNGEE.

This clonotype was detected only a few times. This CDR3 reads CASSSGGGGADSSSYNEQFF. The CDR3 DNA sequence: TGTGCCAGCAGCTCCGGGGGCGGGGGGGCAGACTCGAGCTCCTACAATGAGCAGTTCTTC. The chain carries TRBV7-9 and TRBJ2-1; 9 nucleotides agree with TRBD2. The CDR3 extends over 20 amino acids. J was trimmed by 0 bases and V by 4 bases; bases with no gene match: 16. The germline CDR1 and CDR2 sequences are SEHNR and FQNEAQ (reference sequence).

The CDR3 loop is CASSGQGQGDTGELFF. In nucleotides, the CDR3 is TGTGCCAGCAGCGGACAGGGACAGGGGGACACCGGGGAGCTGTTTTTT. The chain is built from TRBV7-9 and TRBJ2-2; 11 positions agree with TRBD1. Trimming took 5 bases from V and 3 from J; bases not matched to a gene: 5. This CDR3 has 16 amino acids. CDR1 and CDR2 (germline): SEHNR, FQNEAQ (reference sequence).

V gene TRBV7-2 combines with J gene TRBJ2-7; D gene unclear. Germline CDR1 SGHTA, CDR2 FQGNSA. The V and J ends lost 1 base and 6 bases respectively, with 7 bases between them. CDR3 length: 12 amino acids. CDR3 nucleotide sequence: TGTGCCAGCAGCTTAGTTGATGGCGAGCAGTACTTC. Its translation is CASSLVDGEQYF. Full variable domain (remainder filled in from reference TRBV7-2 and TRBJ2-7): GAGVSQSPSNKVTEKGKDVELRCDPISGHTALYWYRQSLGQGLEFLIYFQGNSAPDKSGLPSDRFSAERTGGSVSTLTIQRTQQEDSAVYLCASSLVDGEQYFGPGTRLTVT.

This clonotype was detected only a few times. The CDR3 region is CASSFLTGTRSEKLFF. CDR3 DNA sequence: TGTGCCAGCAGTTTTCTCACTGGGACAAGAAGCGAAAAACTGTTTTTT. This chain links TRBV12-3 or TRBV12-4 with TRBJ1-4, with TRBD1 as a possible D gene (6 bases). The CDR3 spans 16 residues. The ends were cut back, 3 bases at V and 8 bases at J, with 19 bases in the middle.

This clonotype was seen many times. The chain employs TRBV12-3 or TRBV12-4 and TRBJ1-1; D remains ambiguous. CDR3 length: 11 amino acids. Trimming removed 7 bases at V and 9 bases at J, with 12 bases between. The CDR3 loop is CASIAVEKAFF. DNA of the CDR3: TGTGCCAGCATTGCAGTCGAAAAAGCTTTCTTT.

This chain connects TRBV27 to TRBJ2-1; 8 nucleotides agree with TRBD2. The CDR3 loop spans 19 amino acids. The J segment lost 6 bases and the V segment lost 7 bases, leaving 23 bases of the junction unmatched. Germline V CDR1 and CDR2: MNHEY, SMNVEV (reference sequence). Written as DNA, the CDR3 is TGTGCCAGCACCTTACTAGGGGGTAGCGGGGACCAACAAGGCAATGAGCAGTTCTTC. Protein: CASTLLGGSGDQQGNEQFF.

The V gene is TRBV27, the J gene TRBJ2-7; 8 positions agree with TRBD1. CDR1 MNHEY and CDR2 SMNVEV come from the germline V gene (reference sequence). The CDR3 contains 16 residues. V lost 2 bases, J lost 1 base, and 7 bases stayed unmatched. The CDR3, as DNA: TGTGCCAGCAGTTTAAGTGGCCAGGGGGCATCCTACGAGCAGTACGTC. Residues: CASSLSGQGASYEQYV.

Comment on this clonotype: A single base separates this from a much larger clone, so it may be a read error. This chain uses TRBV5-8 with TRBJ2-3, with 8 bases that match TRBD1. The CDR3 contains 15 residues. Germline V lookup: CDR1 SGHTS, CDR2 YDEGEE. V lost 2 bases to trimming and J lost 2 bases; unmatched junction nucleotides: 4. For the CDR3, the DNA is TGTGCCAGCAGCTTTGGACAGGGATTCACAGATACGCAGTATTTT. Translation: CASSFGQGFTDTQYF.